This T cell receptor beta chain was profiled in a study of T cell responses to AZD1222 COVID-19 vaccine. Study results and limitations: It was only a handful of AZD1222 recipients who were seropositive at baseline. Once two AZD1222 doses were given, Spike-specific TCR breadth and depth went up.

This clone was counted once. Its antigen is still unknown. Libraries were prepared by immunoSEQ multiplex PCR; TCRdb keeps only in-frame clonotypes and omits some of them. The data show approximately 61,000 clones, roughly four fifths seen once. Germline assignment: CDR1 LGHNA and CDR2 YSLEER. The V end lost 3 bases, the J end lost 0 bases, and 12 bases lay between the germline ends. CDR3 size: 15 residues. The V and J genes are TRBV4-3 and TRBJ2-7; possibly TRBD2 for D (5 bases). Sample: peripheral blood, taken 28 days after the second AZD1222 dose. This TCR was sampled from an adult who received the AZD1222 COVID-19 vaccine. The CDR3 loop is CASSHRADPSYEQYF. The CDR3 DNA sequence: TGCGCCAGCAGCCACCGAGCGGACCCCTCCTACGAGCAGTACTTC.